This TCR beta chain was documented in a study of blood T cells in healthy people across ages. On this clonotype: Its target is unknown.

V lost 3 bases to trimming and J lost 2 bases; unmatched junction nucleotides: 9. In germline, CDR1 is MDHEN, CDR2 SYDVKM. CDR3 length equals 17 residues. Whole-study results and caveats: Greater diversity and more naive CD4+ cells were seen in long-lived donors than in aged donors. The recorded TCR beta diversity per million T cells decreased in a roughly linear manner with age.

Alongside a J-beta primer mix, a sample-barcoded 5' primer served in a second PCR lasting about 7 to 12 cycles. TCRdb processed the 5' RACE reads anew with MiXCR; each CDR3 protein has one entry. The sample yields about 780,000 distinct CDR3 sequences, around two thirds seen once. The sequence was obtained from a man aged 30 to 39 in good health. The sequenced sample consisted of blood. The genes are TRBV28 and TRBJ2-7; 11 nucleotides align to TRBD2. CDR3 protein: CASSLSSLAGAAYEQYF. The CDR3 DNA is TGTGCCAGCAGTTTGTCCTCACTAGCGGGGGCTGCCTACGAGCAGTACTTC.